A selection of T cell receptor beta chains follows, all from one sample in a study of cytomegalovirus exposure and HLA in healthy donors. Profiling relied on immunoSEQ multiplex PCR, and the TCRdb table lists in-frame clones only, not all of them. The sample shows under 200,000 clones, roughly 80% of them seen only once. The specimen was PBMCs. Receptors originate from a male donor in good health and CMV-seropositive. CDR3s include the opening cysteine and the closing phenylalanine or tryptophan. A D gene is named only where the DNA matches it firmly. The listing skips clone size in some rows; elsewhere it reads once, few, many or a size class.

TRBV7-2,once,TRBJ1-1,.,CASSLVLGMSTEAFF,TGTGCCAGCAGCTTAGTACTAGGGATGAGCACTGAAGCTTTCTTT
TRBV9,.,TRBJ1-5,TRBD1,CASSPGTGLQPQHF,TGTGCCAGCAGCCCCGGGACAGGGCTTCAGCCCCAGCATTTT
TRBV18,.,TRBJ1-1,TRBD1,CASSPPFARQGGTEAFF,TGTGCCAGCTCACCACCGTTTGCCCGACAGGGAGGCACTGAAGCTTTCTTT
TRBV30,.,TRBJ1-6,.,CAWSGKRGYNSPLHF,TGTGCCTGGAGCGGAAAAAGGGGGTATAATTCACCCCTCCACTTT
TRBV25-1,few,TRBJ2-3,.,CASSELNELTDTQYF,TGTGCCAGCAGTGAATTAAACGAGCTCACAGATACGCAGTATTTT
TRBV5-4,medium-sized,TRBJ1-1,.,CASSFLLVPNTEAFF,TGTGCCAGCAGCTTCCTACTCGTTCCTAACACTGAAGCTTTCTTT
TRBV10-3,.,TRBJ2-2,TRBD2,CATLAGVNTGELFF,TGTGCCACCTTAGCGGGAGTCAACACCGGGGAGCTGTTTTTT
TRBV2,.,TRBJ2-3,TRBD2,CASTIHSGGTTGTQYF,TGTGCCAGCACGATTCATAGCGGGGGCACCACCGGTACGCAGTATTTT
TRBV7-9,.,TRBJ2-7,.,CASSLLSRRTAEQYF,TGTGCCAGCAGCTTATTGTCGAGGCGGACAGCCGAGCAGTACTTC
TRBV10-3,.,TRBJ2-7,.,CAIRATGYSYEQYF,TGTGCCATCAGAGCGACAGGTTACTCCTACGAGCAGTACTTC
TRBV5-6,.,TRBJ1-1,.,CASSLVATYQAFF,TGTGCCAGCAGCTTGGTTGCGACATATCAAGCTTTCTTT
TRBV29-1,.,TRBJ2-7,TRBD1,CSAADRVGYEQYF,TGCAGCGCCGCGGACAGGGTTGGCTACGAGCAGTACTTC
TRBV14,once,TRBJ2-7,.,CASSQEARDLYF,TGTGCCAGCAGCCAAGAGGCCAGGGACTTGTACTTC
TRBV27,.,TRBJ1-2,TRBD1,CASSFNRGGYTF,TGTGCCAGCAGTTTCAACAGGGGTGGCTACACCTTC
TRBV28,.,TRBJ1-3,.,CASLNQAALGNTIYF,TGTGCCAGCCTTAACCAGGCCGCTTTAGGAAACACCATATATTTT
TRBV28,.,TRBJ1-2,TRBD1,CASSLPGGGYTF,TGTGCCAGCAGTTTACCAGGGGGCGGCTACACCTTC
TRBV19,.,TRBJ1-2,.,CASSLTESYGYTF,TGTGCCAGTAGCCTGACAGAGTCCTATGGCTACACCTTC
TRBV27,.,TRBJ2-7,TRBD1,CASSPSRGPYEQYF,TGTGCCAGCAGCCCTTCGAGGGGGCCCTACGAGCAGTACTTC
TRBV30,few,TRBJ1-4,.,CAWSVFLATNEKLFF,TGTGCCTGGAGTGTTTTCCTCGCAACTAATGAAAAACTGTTTTTT
TRBV5-8,.,TRBJ2-3,.,CASSETGTDTQYF,TGTGCCAGCAGCGAAACAGGCACAGATACGCAGTATTTT
TRBV2,.,TRBJ1-5,TRBD1,CASRTWTGPNQPQHF,TGTGCCAGCAGAACTTGGACAGGGCCCAATCAGCCCCAGCATTTT
TRBV4-1,.,TRBJ2-3,TRBD2,CASTQGVAGGSTDTQYF,TGCGCCAGCACCCAAGGAGTCGCGGGGGGAAGCACAGATACGCAGTATTTT
TRBV18,.,TRBJ2-5,.,CASSPRKAQETQYF,TGTGCCAGCTCACCAAGGAAAGCGCAAGAGACCCAGTACTTC
TRBV10-3,.,TRBJ2-5,TRBD1,CAISGRQGWETQYF,TGTGCCATCAGTGGTAGACAGGGATGGGAGACCCAGTACTTC
TRBV6-6,.,TRBJ2-3,TRBD2,CASGGAIAGGPDTQYF,TGTGCCAGCGGGGGTGCAATAGCGGGAGGGCCGGATACGCAGTATTTT
TRBV7-2,.,TRBJ2-5,TRBD2,CASSLEASGIKTQYF,TGTGCCAGCAGCTTAGAGGCTAGCGGGATAAAGACCCAGTACTTC
TRBV7-2,.,TRBJ1-2,.,CASSVRSTVPNYGYTF,TGTGCCAGCAGCGTACGATCGACTGTTCCAAACTATGGCTACACCTTC
TRBV4-3,.,TRBJ2-4,.,CASSQDTGTNIQYF,TGCGCCAGCAGCCAAGATACAGGGACGAACATTCAGTACTTC
TRBV29-1,.,TRBJ2-3,.,CSKQGGDTQYF,TGCAGCAAGCAGGGGGGAGATACGCAGTATTTT
TRBV6-6,.,TRBJ2-1,.,CASSYESKVDTWFF,TGTGCCAGCAGTTACGAGTCGAAGGTCGACACATGGTTCTTC
TRBV2,.,TRBJ1-1,TRBD1,CASSDRGRTEAFF,TGTGCCAGCAGTGACAGGGGGAGGACTGAAGCTTTCTTT
TRBV4-3,.,TRBJ2-2,TRBD2,CASSQDLAGGRTGELFF,TGCGCCAGCAGCCAAGATCTGGCGGGGGGGAGGACCGGGGAGCTGTTTTTT